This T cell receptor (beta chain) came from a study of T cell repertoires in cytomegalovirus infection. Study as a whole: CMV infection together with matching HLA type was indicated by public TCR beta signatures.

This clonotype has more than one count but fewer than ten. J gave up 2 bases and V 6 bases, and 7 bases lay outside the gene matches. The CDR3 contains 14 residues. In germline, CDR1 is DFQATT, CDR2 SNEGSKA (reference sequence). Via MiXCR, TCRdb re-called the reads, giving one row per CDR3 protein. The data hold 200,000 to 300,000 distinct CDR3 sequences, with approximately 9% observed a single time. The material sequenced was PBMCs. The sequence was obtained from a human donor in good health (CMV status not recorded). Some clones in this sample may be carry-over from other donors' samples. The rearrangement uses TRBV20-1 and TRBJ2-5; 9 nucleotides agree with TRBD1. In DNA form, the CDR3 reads TGCAGTGCACCGACAGGGGGGGGTCAAGAGACCCAGTACTTC. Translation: CSAPTGGGQETQYF.